One and the same sample provided the 5 T cell receptor beta chains below, sequenced in a study of CD8 T cells in ankylosing spondylitis. TCRdb redid the calling of the 5' RACE reads with MiXCR, one entry per CDR3 protein. The table records approximately 110,000 distinct CDR3 sequences, 24% of them present only once. Sequenced: synovial fluid, either unsorted or a sorted T cell fraction (not recorded which). Source of these receptors: a male donor with ankylosing spondylitis.

The chain employs TRBV3-1 and TRBJ2-1, with D perhaps matching TRBD1 or TRBD2 (6 bases each). Germline values: CDR1 LGHDT, CDR2 YNNKEL (reference sequence). CDR3 length: 14 residues. V lost 4 bases and J 7 bases, leaving 14 bases between the germline ends. In DNA form, the CDR3 reads TGTGCCAGCAGCCTAAACCGGAGGGGGAATGAGCAGTTCTTC. This sequence encodes CASSLNRRGNEQFF.

V and J are TRBV29-1 and TRBJ2-4; D assignment may be TRBD1 or TRBD2 (5 bases each). Germline V gives CDR1 SQVTM, CDR2 ANQGSEA. Trimming removed 4 bases from V and 10 bases from J, with 8 bases in between. This CDR3 has 10 amino acids. CDR3 in amino acids: CSVGDLIQYF. CDR3 in DNA: TGCAGCGTTGGGGACCTAATTCAGTACTTC.

This clonotype was detected only a few times. CDR3 sequence: CASSLALRTDTQYF. CDR3 nucleotide sequence: TGTGCCAGCAGCTTAGCACTCAGAACAGATACGCAGTATTTT. The J gene is TRBJ2-3, the V gene TRBV7-2; D uncertain. Germline assignment: CDR1 SGHTA and CDR2 FQGNSA. V lost 0 bases and J lost 3, with 7 bases in between. The CDR3 sequence is 14 residues long.

V and J are TRBV5-1 and TRBJ2-3, with a possible D match to TRBD1 (6 bases). V lost 4 bases, J lost 4 bases, and 16 bases lay in between. CDR1 is SGHRS, CDR2 YFSETQ, per germline. The CDR3 loop spans 15 amino acids. The CDR3 nucleotides read TGCGCCAGCAGCCCCACTTGGGGGCGCCCAGATACGCAGTATTTT. The encoded protein is CASSPTWGRPDTQYF.

This chain uses TRBV5-1 with TRBJ1-4, with D maybe TRBD1 (5 bases). Germline V gives CDR1 SGHRS, CDR2 YFSETQ. V gave up 7 bases and J gave up 12 bases, with 19 bases separating them. There are 13 residues in the CDR3. The DNA of the CDR3 is TGCGCCAGCCAGCGGGACGAGGGTACGGAACTGTTTTTT. It specifies CASQRDEGTELFF.